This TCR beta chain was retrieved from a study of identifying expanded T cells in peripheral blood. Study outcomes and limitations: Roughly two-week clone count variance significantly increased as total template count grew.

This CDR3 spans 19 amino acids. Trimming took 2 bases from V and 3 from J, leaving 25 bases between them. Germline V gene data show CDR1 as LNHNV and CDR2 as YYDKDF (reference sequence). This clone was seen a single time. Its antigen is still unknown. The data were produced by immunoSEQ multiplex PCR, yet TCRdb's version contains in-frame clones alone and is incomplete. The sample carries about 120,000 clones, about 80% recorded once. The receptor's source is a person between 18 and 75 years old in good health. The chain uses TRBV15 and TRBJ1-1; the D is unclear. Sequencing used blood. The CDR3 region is CATSRPPPTAVIKHTEAFF. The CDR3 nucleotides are TGTGCCACCAGCAGACCTCCCCCGACGGCCGTAATTAAACACACTGAAGCTTTCTTT.